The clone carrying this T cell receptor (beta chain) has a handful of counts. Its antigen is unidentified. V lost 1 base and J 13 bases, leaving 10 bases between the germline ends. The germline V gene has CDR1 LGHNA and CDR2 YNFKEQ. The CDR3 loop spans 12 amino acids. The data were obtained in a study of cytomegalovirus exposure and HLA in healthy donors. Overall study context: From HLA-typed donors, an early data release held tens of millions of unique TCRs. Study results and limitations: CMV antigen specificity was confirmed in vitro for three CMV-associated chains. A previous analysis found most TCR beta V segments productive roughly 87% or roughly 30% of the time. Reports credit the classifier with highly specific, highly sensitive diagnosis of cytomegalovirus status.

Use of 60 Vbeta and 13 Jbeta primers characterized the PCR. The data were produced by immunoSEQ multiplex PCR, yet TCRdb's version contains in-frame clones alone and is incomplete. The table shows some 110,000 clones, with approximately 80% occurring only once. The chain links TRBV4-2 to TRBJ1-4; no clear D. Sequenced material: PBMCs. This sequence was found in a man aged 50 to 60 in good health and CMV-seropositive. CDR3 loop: CASSQGADALFF. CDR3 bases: TGTGCCAGCAGCCAAGGGGCAGACGCACTGTTTTTT.